The 24 T cell receptor beta chains in this list originate from one sample, sequenced in a study of human T cells and chemical hapten exposure. As for time point: pre-sensitization, week 0. As to treatment: therapeutic diphenylcyclopropenone sensitization with weekly scalp DPC. MiXCR was run by TCRdb on the RACE reads, yielding one entry per CDR3 protein. This sample has about 270,000 distinct CDR3 sequences; around 7.3% occur once, and the top ten carry more than 0.95%. This specimen was whole blood, taken in connection with sensitization to the hapten diphenylcyclopropenone (DPC). These receptors were obtained from a man aged 18 to 35 with alopecia areata. Some clones in this sample may be carry-over from other donors' samples.

This clonotype was detected ten times or more. The V call is TRBV7-2, the J call TRBJ2-3, with TRBD1 as a possible D gene (6 bases). Trimming stripped 0 bases from V and 2 bases from J, with 6 bases between. CDR3 size: 14 residues. Per germline, CDR1 SGHTA and CDR2 FQGNSA. The CDR3 nucleotides read TGTGCCAGCAGCTTAGCGGGGGCCACAGATACGCAGTATTTT. It specifies CASSLAGATDTQYF.

This clonotype was counted between two and nine times. This sequence joins TRBV4-3 and TRBJ2-2; the D is unclear. The CDR3 has 17 residues. Germline V gene lookup returns CDR1 LGHNA and CDR2 YSLEER. The V gene lost 0 bases and the J gene lost 0 bases, with 11 bases spanning the gap. CDR3 nucleotides: TGCGCCAGCAGCCAAGAATACAGACGGTCGAACACCGGGGAGCTGTTTTTT. Amino acid sequence: CASSQEYRRSNTGELFF.

This clonotype was observed a few times. The V call is TRBV7-3, the J call TRBJ1-6; D is undetermined. Germline V gives CDR1 SGHTA, CDR2 FQGTGA. CDR3 size: 14 residues. Trimming took off 4 bases at V and 7 bases at J, with 11 bases between the two ends. Here the CDR3 reads CASSSSGVNSPLHF. CDR3 coding DNA: TGTGCCAGCAGCTCCTCAGGAGTCAATTCACCCCTCCACTTT.

The chain is built from TRBV10-3 and TRBJ2-2, with D possibly TRBD1 on 5 matching bases. The CDR3 spans 16 residues. Germline V gene lookup returns CDR1 ENHRY and CDR2 SYGVKD. V lost 2 bases, J lost 7 bases, and 17 bases lay in between. The CDR3 sequence: CAISEPSGQGNGELFF. The CDR3 DNA is TGTGCCATCAGTGAGCCCTCCGGGCAGGGAAACGGGGAGCTGTTTTTT.

This chain connects TRBV7-9 to TRBJ2-4; tentatively, D is TRBD1 (6 bases). The germline V and J ends were trimmed by 2 bases and 0 bases, with 17 bases remaining between them. The CDR3 sequence is 18 residues long. Germline lookup yields CDR1 SEHNR and CDR2 FQNEAQ (reference sequence). The CDR3 nucleotides are TGTGCCAGCAGCTTAACAGGGACCTCGATACTAGCCAAAAACATTCAGTACTTC. This sequence encodes CASSLTGTSILAKNIQYF.

This clonotype was counted between two and nine times. This chain uses TRBV5-1 with TRBJ2-2, with TRBD2 identical over 10 bases. In germline, CDR1 is SGHRS, CDR2 YFSETQ. This CDR3 contains 15 residues. Trimming cost V 1 base and J 6 bases; bases outside gene matches: 3. The DNA for the CDR3 is TGCGCCAGCAGCTTGTCTACTAGCGGGGCCGGGGAGCTGTTTTTT. This sequence encodes CASSLSTSGAGELFF. The full variable domain, its missing parts supplied by reference TRBV5-1 and TRBJ2-2, is KAGVTQTPRYLIKTRGQQVTLSCSPISGHRSVSWYQQTPGQGLQFLFEYFSETQRNKGNFPGRFSGRQFSNSRSEMNVSTLELGDSALYLCASSLSTSGAGELFFGEGSRLTVL.

This clonotype occurred many times. The chain is built from TRBV5-6 and TRBJ2-1, with unresolved D. The germline CDR1 and CDR2 sequences are SGHDT and YYEEEE. Trimming stripped 0 bases from V and 2 bases from J, with 6 bases between. This CDR3 is 14 amino acids long. This chain's CDR3 is CASSLDRAYNEQFF. CDR3 sequence (DNA): TGTGCCAGCAGCTTGGACAGAGCCTACAATGAGCAGTTCTTC.

The V call is TRBV2, the J call TRBJ2-1; 10 bases are shared with TRBD1. Germline values: CDR1 SNHLY, CDR2 FYNNEI. The V segment lost 7 bases and the J segment 3 bases; nucleotides outside the gene matches: 6. The CDR3 length is 15 residues. The CDR3 DNA sequence: TGTGCCAGCACCGAGGGACAGGGGATCTACAATGAGCAGTTCTTC. Residues: CASTEGQGIYNEQFF.

The chain is built from TRBV6-6 and TRBJ1-1; tentative D call: TRBD1 (6 bases). Germline-derived CDR1 and CDR2 are MNHNY and SVGAGI (reference sequence). Trimming took off 7 bases at V and 1 base at J, with 13 bases between the two ends. The CDR3 consists of 14 residues. In nucleotides, the CDR3 is TGTGCCAGCATCATCAGGGGCCGGAACACTGAAGCTTTCTTT. Its translation: CASIIRGRNTEAFF.

V gene TRBV12-3 or TRBV12-4 combines with J gene TRBJ1-2, with TRBD1 matching over 12 bases. This CDR3 is built from 17 residues. V lost 7 bases and J lost 4; bases outside the gene matches: 13. This CDR3 reads CASTLSGTGGASYGYTF. As DNA, the CDR3 is TGTGCCAGCACCTTATCCGGGACAGGGGGCGCGAGCTATGGCTACACCTTC.

This clonotype was seen repeatedly, ten times or more. The chain employs TRBV18 and TRBJ1-2; D gene ambiguous. The CDR3 is made up of 12 amino acids. V was trimmed by 2 bases and J by 3 bases, leaving 4 bases between them. The germline gives CDR1 KGHSH, CDR2 LQKENI. CDR3 sequence (DNA): TGTGCCAGCTCACCAGGAGACTATGGCTACACCTTC. This translates into CASSPGDYGYTF.

The CDR3 DNA sequence: TGTGCCAGCAGCCGCGGAGACTTCACCGGGGAGCTGTTTTTT. Translated, it gives CASSRGDFTGELFF. The chain is built from TRBV27 and TRBJ2-2; D remains unclear. The V gene's germline CDR1 is MNHEY and CDR2 SMNVEV (reference sequence). The CDR3 is 14 amino acids. Trimming took off 6 bases at V and 4 bases at J, with 12 bases between the two ends.

This clonotype was picked up a small number of times. The gene calls are TRBV10-1 and TRBJ2-7; D is uncertain. This CDR3 is 14 amino acids long. The germline V and J ends were trimmed by 0 bases and 6 bases, with 12 bases remaining between them. Germline V lookup: CDR1 WNHNN, CDR2 SYGVQD (reference sequence). CDR3 bases: TGCGCCAGCAGTGAGTCCGCAGGAATCGGCGAGCAGTACTTC. Translating gives CASSESAGIGEQYF.

This clonotype showed up just a few times. The gene calls are TRBV12-3 or TRBV12-4 and TRBJ1-2; tentative D call: TRBD1 (5 bases). Trimming removed 2 bases from V and 3 bases from J, with 19 bases in between. CDR3 length equals 17 residues. CDR3 DNA: TGTGCCAGCAGTTTAAGCAGGGTGACGTACCGCGACTATGGCTACACCTTC. Its protein product is CASSLSRVTYRDYGYTF.

The chain is built from TRBV6-2 or TRBV6-3 and TRBJ2-7; possibly TRBD2 for D (5 bases). With 2 bases removed from V and 2 bases from J, the gap between germline ends came to 7 bases. Germline CDR1 is MNHEY and CDR2 is SVGEGT. CDR3 size: 13 residues. Here the CDR3 reads CASSYDGAYEQYV. DNA for the CDR3: TGTGCCAGCAGTTACGACGGGGCCTACGAGCAGTACGTC.

The chain employs TRBV5-6 and TRBJ2-2; D is uncertain. This CDR3 region has 17 residues. With 1 base removed from V and 4 bases from J, the gap between germline ends came to 17 bases. Germline assignment: CDR1 SGHDT and CDR2 YYEEEE. In DNA form, the CDR3 reads TGTGCCAGCAGCTTGTCTGTGAAGGGCGGAGTCACCGGGGAGCTGTTTTTT. Encoded protein: CASSLSVKGGVTGELFF.

This clonotype was seen only a few times. The CDR3 spells CASSLVRTSGYNEQFF. For the CDR3, the DNA is TGTGCCAGCAGCTTAGTCCGGACTAGCGGCTACAATGAGCAGTTCTTC. The chain is built from TRBV7-2 and TRBJ2-1, with TRBD2 matching 10 bases. The CDR3 runs 16 residues. After removal of 1 base from V and 3 bases from J, the junction contained 3 bases not matched to a gene. Germline V gives CDR1 SGHTA, CDR2 FQGNSA.

This clonotype was counted only a few times. The chain carries TRBV6-2 or TRBV6-3 and TRBJ1-1; D remains unclear. The CDR3 extends over 13 amino acids. Trimming shortened V by 8 bases and J by 1 base, and 11 bases separated the two germline ends. Germline V gives CDR1 MNHEY, CDR2 SVGEGT. The CDR3 coding sequence is TGTGCCAGCGTTCGTCGGTCGAACACTGAAGCTTTCTTT. Translation gives CASVRRSNTEAFF.

This clonotype was observed a few times. The chain employs TRBV20-1 and TRBJ2-7, with no clear D. Germline CDR1 is DFQATT and CDR2 is SNEGSKA (reference sequence). The CDR3 runs 15 residues. The V end lost 0 bases, the J end lost 0 bases, and 12 bases lay between the germline ends. The CDR3 protein is CSARDPGPLSYEQYF. The CDR3 DNA follows: TGCAGTGCTAGAGATCCGGGCCCCCTCTCCTACGAGCAGTACTTC.

This clonotype has at least ten counts. V and J are TRBV10-3 and TRBJ2-2; D not resolved. CDR1 and CDR2 (germline): ENHRY, SYGVKD. Trimming cost V 7 bases and J 0 bases, with 9 bases left between them. This CDR3 is built from 14 residues. In DNA form, the CDR3 reads TGTGCCATCAAGAGGCAGTCGAACACCGGGGAGCTGTTTTTT. Translated: CAIKRQSNTGELFF.

This chain uses TRBV12-3 or TRBV12-4 with TRBJ1-2; D perhaps matches TRBD1 (5 bases). The CDR3 covers 14 residues. Trimming pared 5 bases from V and 7 bases from J, leaving 17 bases between. The CDR3 bases are TGTGCCAGCAGTGTCCAGAGGGGAGGCTCTGGCTACACCTTC. Translated: CASSVQRGGSGYTF.

The V call is TRBV28, the J call TRBJ2-5, with 8 bases fitting TRBD1. The trim removed 3 bases at V and 5 bases at J, leaving 11 bases unmatched. Germline V gives CDR1 MDHEN, CDR2 SYDVKM. CDR3 length: 16 residues. The CDR3 bases are TGTGCCAGCAGTTTCGAGTTCAGGGGGCGTCTGGAGACCCAGTACTTC. Its translation is CASSFEFRGRLETQYF.

This chain connects TRBV6-2 or TRBV6-3 to TRBJ2-7, with D possibly called TRBD1 or TRBD2 (5 bases each). V lost 8 bases to trimming and J lost 2 bases, with 13 bases between them. The CDR3 loop spans 13 amino acids. Germline V gene sequence: CDR1 MNHEY, CDR2 SVGEGT. CDR3 sequence: CASGSRDAYEQYV. The CDR3 nucleotides are TGTGCCAGCGGGTCCCGGGACGCCTACGAGCAGTACGTC.

This clonotype appeared a few times. The chain links TRBV15 to TRBJ1-4, with TRBD1 matching 12 bases. V shed 9 bases and J 7 bases; nucleotides not matched to a gene: 12. CDR1 LNHNV and CDR2 YYDKDF come from the germline V gene (reference sequence). CDR3 length equals 16 residues. CDR3: CATKSGTGGAGEKLFF. CDR3 nucleotides: TGTGCCACTAAGTCCGGGACAGGGGGCGCCGGTGAAAAACTGTTTTTT. The whole variable domain, remainder taken from reference TRBV15 and TRBJ1-4, is DAMVIQNPRYQVTQFGKPVTLSCSQTLNHNVMYWYQQKSSQAPKLLFHYYDKDFNNEADTPDNFQSRRPNTSFCFLDIRSPGLGDTAMYLCATKSGTGGAGEKLFFGSGTQLSVL.